This TCR beta chain was captured in a study of patients and donors after allogeneic stem cell transplantation (dated by TCRdb to the early 2020s). The sample holds many counts of this clonotype. Its antigen specificity is not known. Per-base qualities were not stored, and no clone one base away is much larger. The library was obtained by RT-PCR. The sample was run on a NextSeq 550. TCRdb applied fastp at Q25 and MiXCR to the public reads, then kept only in-frame beta chains. Each CDR3 protein appears once, grouped with its most common genes and DNA. In all, the sample holds about 87,000 distinct CDR3 sequences, and around 5% of those were seen once. Of the sample, around 3% falls within the top ten clones. There are 15 amino acids in the CDR3, from cysteine to phenylalanine inclusive. Kept here is only the CDR3 DNA, which spans 45 bases and is read in frame from base 1. V gives up 6 bases and J gives up 1 base, and the segment between their germline ends measures 15 bases. Looking up the germline V gene (reference sequence) yields CDR1 MNHEY and CDR2 SMNVEV.

This TCR derives from a human donor who was either an allogeneic HSCT recipient or a stem cell or donor lymphocyte infusion donor (not recorded which). It is not recorded whose cells these are; they may come from a transplant donor. The V gene is TRBV27 and the J gene is TRBJ1-1; the D region possibly corresponds to TRBD1 (6 bases align). Source material: blood, either unsorted or a sorted T cell fraction (not recorded which). The CDR3 has the sequence CASRFVDSGNTEAFF. Read as DNA, the sequence is TGTGCCAGCAGATTCGTGGACAGTGGGAACACTGAAGCTTTCTTT.